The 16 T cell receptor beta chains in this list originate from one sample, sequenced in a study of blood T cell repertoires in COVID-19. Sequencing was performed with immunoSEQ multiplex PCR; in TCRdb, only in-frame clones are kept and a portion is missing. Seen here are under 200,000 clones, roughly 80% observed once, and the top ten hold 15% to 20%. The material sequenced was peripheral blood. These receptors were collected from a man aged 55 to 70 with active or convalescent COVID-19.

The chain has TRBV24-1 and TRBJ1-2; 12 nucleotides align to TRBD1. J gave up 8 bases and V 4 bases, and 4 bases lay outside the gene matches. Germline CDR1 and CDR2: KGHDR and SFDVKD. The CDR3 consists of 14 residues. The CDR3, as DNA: TGTGCCACCAGTGACGGAGGGACAGGGGGCGGCTACACCTTC. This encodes CATSDGGTGGGYTF.

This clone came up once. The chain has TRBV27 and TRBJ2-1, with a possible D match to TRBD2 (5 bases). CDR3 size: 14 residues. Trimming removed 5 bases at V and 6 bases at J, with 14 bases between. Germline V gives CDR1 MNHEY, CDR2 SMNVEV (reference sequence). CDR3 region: CASSPRTPVNEQFF. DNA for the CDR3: TGTGCCAGCAGTCCTAGGACTCCTGTCAATGAGCAGTTCTTC.

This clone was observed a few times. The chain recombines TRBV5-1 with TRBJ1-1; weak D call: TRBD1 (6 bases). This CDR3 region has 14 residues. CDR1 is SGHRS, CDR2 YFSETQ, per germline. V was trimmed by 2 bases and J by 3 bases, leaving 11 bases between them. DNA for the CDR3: TGCGCCAGCAGCTTAGGAGGACAGTACACTGAAGCTTTCTTT. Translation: CASSLGGQYTEAFF.

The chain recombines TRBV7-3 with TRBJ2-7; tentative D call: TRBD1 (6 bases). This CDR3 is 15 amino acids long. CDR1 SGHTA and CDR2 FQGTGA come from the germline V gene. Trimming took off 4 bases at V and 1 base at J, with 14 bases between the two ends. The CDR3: CASSSGRGQSYEQYF. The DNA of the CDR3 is TGTGCCAGCAGCTCGGGACGAGGACAGTCCTACGAGCAGTACTTC.

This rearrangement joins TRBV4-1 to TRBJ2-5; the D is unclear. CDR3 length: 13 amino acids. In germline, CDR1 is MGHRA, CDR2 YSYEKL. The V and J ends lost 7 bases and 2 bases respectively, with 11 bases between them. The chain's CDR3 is CASNPNRQETQYF. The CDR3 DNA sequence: TGCGCCAGCAACCCCAACCGGCAAGAGACCCAGTACTTC.

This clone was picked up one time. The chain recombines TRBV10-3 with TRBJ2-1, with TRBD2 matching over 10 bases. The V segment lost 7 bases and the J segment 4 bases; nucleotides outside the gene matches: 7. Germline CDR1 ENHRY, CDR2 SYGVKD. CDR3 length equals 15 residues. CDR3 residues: CAINVGTSVYNEQFF. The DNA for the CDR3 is TGTGCCATCAACGTCGGGACTAGCGTTTACAATGAGCAGTTCTTC.

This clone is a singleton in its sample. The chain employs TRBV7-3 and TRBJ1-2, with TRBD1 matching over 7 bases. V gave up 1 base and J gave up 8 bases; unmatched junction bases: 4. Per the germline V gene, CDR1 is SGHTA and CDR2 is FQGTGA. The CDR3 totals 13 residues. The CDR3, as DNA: TGTGCCAGCAGCTTAAGACAGGGCGCGGGCTACACCTTC. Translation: CASSLRQGAGYTF.

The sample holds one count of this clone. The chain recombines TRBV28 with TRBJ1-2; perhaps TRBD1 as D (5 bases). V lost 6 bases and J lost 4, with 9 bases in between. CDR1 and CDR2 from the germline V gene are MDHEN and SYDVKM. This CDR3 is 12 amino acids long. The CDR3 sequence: CASRDKTYGYTF. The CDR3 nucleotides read TGTGCCAGCAGGGACAAGACCTATGGCTACACCTTC.

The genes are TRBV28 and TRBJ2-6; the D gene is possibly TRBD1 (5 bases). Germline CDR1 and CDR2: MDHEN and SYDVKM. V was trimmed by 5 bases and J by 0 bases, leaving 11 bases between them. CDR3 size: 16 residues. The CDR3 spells CASSRGHSSGANVLTF. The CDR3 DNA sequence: TGTGCCAGCAGTCGCGGACATTCCTCTGGGGCCAACGTCCTGACTTTC.

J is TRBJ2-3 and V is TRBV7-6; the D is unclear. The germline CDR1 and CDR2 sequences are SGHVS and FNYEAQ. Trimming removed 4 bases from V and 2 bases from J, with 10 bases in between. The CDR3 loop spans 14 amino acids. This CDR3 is CASSSREITDTQYF. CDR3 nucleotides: TGTGCCAGCAGCTCCCGAGAGATCACAGATACGCAGTATTTT.

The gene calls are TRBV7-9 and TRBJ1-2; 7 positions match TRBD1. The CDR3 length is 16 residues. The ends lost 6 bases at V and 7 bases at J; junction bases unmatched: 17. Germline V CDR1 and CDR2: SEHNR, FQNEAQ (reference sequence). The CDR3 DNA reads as TGTGCCAGCAGGGGGGGATCAACAGGGGAGATAGGTGGCTACACCTTC. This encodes CASRGGSTGEIGGYTF.

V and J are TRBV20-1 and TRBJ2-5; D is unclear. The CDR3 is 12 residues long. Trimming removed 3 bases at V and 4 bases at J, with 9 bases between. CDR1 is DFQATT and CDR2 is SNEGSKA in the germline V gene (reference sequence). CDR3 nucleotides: TGCAGTGCTAGTGCGCAGTTAGAGACCCAGTACTTC. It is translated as CSASAQLETQYF.

The CDR3: CASSQVGGATYEQYF. The CDR3 DNA is TGCGCCAGCAGCCAAGTTGGTGGGGCAACCTACGAGCAGTACTTC. The rearrangement joins TRBV4-3 to TRBJ2-7; D is perhaps TRBD1 (5 bases). Germline lookup yields CDR1 LGHNA and CDR2 YSLEER. The CDR3 contains 15 residues. Trimming took 1 base from V and 2 from J, leaving 12 bases between them.

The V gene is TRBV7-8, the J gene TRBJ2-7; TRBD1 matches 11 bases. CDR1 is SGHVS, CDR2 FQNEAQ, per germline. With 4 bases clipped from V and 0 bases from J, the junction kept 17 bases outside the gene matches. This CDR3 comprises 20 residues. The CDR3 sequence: CASSSDRGRTKLEASYEQYF. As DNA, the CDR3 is TGTGCCAGCAGCTCGGACAGGGGGCGCACAAAACTGGAGGCCTCCTACGAGCAGTACTTC.

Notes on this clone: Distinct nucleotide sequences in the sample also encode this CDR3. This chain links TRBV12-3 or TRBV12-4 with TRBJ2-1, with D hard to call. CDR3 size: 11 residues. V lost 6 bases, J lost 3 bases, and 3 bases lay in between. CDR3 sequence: CASSRYNEQFF. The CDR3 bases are TGTGCCAGCAGCCGCTACAATGAGCAGTTCTTC.

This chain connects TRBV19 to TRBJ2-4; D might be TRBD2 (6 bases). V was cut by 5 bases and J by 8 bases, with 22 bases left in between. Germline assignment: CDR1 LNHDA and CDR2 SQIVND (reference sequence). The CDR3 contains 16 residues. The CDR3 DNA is TGTGCCAGTAGTGGGCGAAATTCGGGGGTGGGAGACATTCAGTACTTC. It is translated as CASSGRNSGVGDIQYF.